This T cell receptor (beta chain) came from a study of T cell responses to AZD1222 COVID-19 vaccine. Turning to the study itself: The analysis combined second doses at about 4 or about 12 weeks.

The protocol was immunoSEQ multiplex PCR, while the TCRdb copy is restricted to in-frame clones and leaves out a portion. The data show approximately 150,000 clones, 80% to 90% seen once. Study-level points and caveats: In the spike-specific TCR repertoire, nearly half reportedly target unmutated variant regions. CD4 TCRs linked to vaccination spanned spike, dominating at 160-218 and 743-854. In a largely white British group with more females than males, clonal diversity was possibly underestimated.

This clone was recorded only once. The antigen remains unidentified. Germline loops: CDR1 MDHEN, CDR2 SYDVKM. This CDR3 is 18 amino acids long. J lost 4 bases, V lost 2 bases, and 17 bases had no gene match. This sequence originates from an adult in good health. The sample in question was peripheral blood, obtained on day 0 of AZD1222 vaccination. This chain joins TRBV28 and TRBJ2-7; 7 positions agree with TRBD2. This CDR3 is CASSLQGRAASGLYEQYF. The CDR3 DNA reads TGTGCCAGCAGTTTACAAGGGAGGGCCGCTAGCGGACTGTACGAGCAGTACTTC.